This T cell receptor beta chain was identified during a study of spatial heterogeneity in lung cancer. Study-wide background: Raw-read counts averaged over ten per unique TCR and UMI combination.

This CDR3 contains 15 residues. With V trimmed by 0 bases and J by 2 bases, 4 bases remained unmatched. The germline gives CDR1 LNHNV, CDR2 YYDKDF (reference sequence). Time point: blood at routine non-recurrence follow-up after resection. The library protocol tagged each TCR cDNA with a unique molecular identifier. TCRdb passed the 5' RACE reads through MiXCR, listing each CDR3 protein once. The sample consists of around 100,000 distinct CDR3 sequences, about a tenth of them appearing once. This sequence was found in a female donor with early-stage non-small cell lung cancer. Sequenced here: PBMCs, sampled at follow-up. The V and J genes are TRBV15 and TRBJ2-7; 7 bases fit TRBD2. In DNA form, the CDR3 reads TGTGCCACCAGCAGAGATGGGACTACAACCTACGAGCAGTACTTC. It yields the protein CATSRDGTTTYEQYF.